This T cell receptor (beta chain) was retrieved from a study of chemoradiotherapy in HPV16-positive cancers. Study background: Two HPV16-positive patients' cells yielded candidate HPV-specific clones and common motifs. Regarding the study as a whole: HPV-specific T cells were functionally defined from only two HPV16-positive patients. Better recurrence-free survival went with HPV-responsive T-cell expansion in HPV16-positive patients.

CDR3 length equals 18 residues. Germline V gene sequence: CDR1 SGHTA, CDR2 FQGNSA. Only in-frame clones appear in the TCRdb table, and some are missing; sequencing was by immunoSEQ multiplex PCR. The sample consists of more than 9,500 clones, around 89% of them appearing once. Concerning this clone itself: What it recognizes is unknown. At one end the junction does not follow the germline gene, possibly because of a read error.

Samples were taken several times over chemoradiotherapy. The chain uses TRBV7-2 and TRBJ2-7; 9 bases map to TRBD2. Sample: blood, taken from a patient who underwent chemoradiotherapy. The TCR was taken from a human donor with HPV-associated anogenital cancer. In DNA form, the CDR3 reads TGCGCCAGCAGCCCTAGAAATCTAAGAGCGGGGGGATTTACCGAGCAGTACTTC. It codes for CASSPRNLRAGGFTEQYF.